By frequency in the sample, the clone carrying this T cell receptor beta chain is large (0.1 to 1%). The repertoire came from unfractionated whole blood and reflected all unsorted peripheral T cells. This record comes from a study of HIV-infected patients and healthy controls. Reverse transcription used 450 to 550 ng RNA and constant-region primers for alpha and beta. Alpha and beta chain libraries were made separately by chain-specific third strand synthesis with multiplexing indices. Each CDR3 protein is one row after TCRdb ran MiXCR on the 5' RACE reads. The sample records over 15,000 distinct CDR3 sequences, over 9.5% being singletons. The sequence was collected from an adult in good health. Source material: blood.

Written as DNA, the CDR3 is TGTGCCAGCAGCCTTCTGAGGGATACGCAGTATTTT. Encoded protein: CASSLLRDTQYF. J is TRBJ2-3 and V is TRBV7-2; D is unclear. This CDR3 is 12 amino acids long. V lost 5 bases, J lost 6 bases, and 9 bases lay in between. From germline, CDR1 is SGHTA and CDR2 FQGNSA.